The present T cell receptor beta chain was sequenced within a study of T-cell memory formation after mild COVID-19 (dated by TCRdb to the early 2020s). For the wider study: TCR sequence clusters from the two donors were found to be largely donor specific. In a couple of donors, T-cell clones that expanded and contracted after mild COVID-19 were followed by sequencing TCRalpha and TCRbeta repertoires longitudinally. Two young, previously healthy adult volunteers made up the cohort, one male and one female.

Results the study describes overall, beyond this receptor: Clones that contracted from day 15 to 85 showed balanced CD4/CD8 phenotypes, whereas a second wave of clones that expanded from day 15 to 37 leaned towards CD4+. Some responding clones were detected in pre-infection memory, which suggested that pre-existing cross-reactive memory T cells had joined the SARS-CoV-2 response. The study covered only a couple of mild cases, and larger cohorts including severe cases with pre-infection samples were considered necessary. Contracting CD4+ clones turned up mainly in the CM and EM memory subsets, whereas EMRA was where CD8+ clones were enriched. Whether the second-wave clones peaking on day 37 were SARS-CoV-2 specific was not confirmed.

Ficoll-Paque density gradient centrifugation was the method used to isolate PBMCs. Sequencing was performed on an Illumina NovaSeq 6000. TCRalpha and TCRbeta cDNA libraries were constructed by 5'RACE with constant-segment primers, with sample barcodes and unique molecular identifiers being introduced. RNA was extracted from every sample with Trizol reagent. Libraries were amplified in two PCR steps, with a second sample barcode and Illumina TruSeq adapters added in the second step. The libraries were sequenced on an Illumina NovaSeq using 2 x 150 bp paired-end reads. The paper's processing steps were these. Reads were demultiplexed and collapsed into UMI-guided consensus sequences with migec v1.2.7. Using mixcr v2.1.11, UMI consensuses were aligned to TRA and TRB V and J templates and then assembled into clonotypes. A clonotype was counted as expanded or contracted only when both edgeR and NoisET called the clonotype significant, with the noise models trained on biological replicates. For edgeR calls, the cutoffs were a false discovery rate-adjusted p below 0.01 and a log2 fold-change threshold of 1. As an exploratory analysis of dynamics, max-normalized trajectories of the 1000 most abundant clonotypes were examined with PCA combined with hierarchical clustering. Separately sequenced CD4+ and CD8+ repertoires were used to assign a CD4 or CD8 phenotype to each responding clone. TCRdb's own reprocessing of the public reads used fastp at Q25 and MiXCR and kept productive beta chains. Every CDR3 protein is listed once, alongside the most common genes and DNA of its rows. These V and J calls are TCRdb output, not the study's own analysis. A total of roughly 280,000 distinct CDR3 sequences appear in this sample, roughly 16% of them only once. Around a fifth of the sample goes to the ten largest clones.

Concerning this clonotype: Its antigen remains undetermined. Per-nucleotide qualities are absent, and no much larger clonotype sits a single base away.

Via the germline V gene, CDR1 is SGHTA and CDR2 FQGNSA. The CDR3 covers 13 residues, taking in both the cysteine and the phenylalanine. The DNA shown is the 39-base CDR3, in frame from base 1. Trimming takes 6 bases from V and 2 bases from J, and the germline ends sit 9 bases apart. The sample consisted of PBMCs or a T cell subset sorted from them (not recorded which). The rearrangement combines TRBV7-2 with TRBJ2-3; the D gene is possibly TRBD1 or TRBD2, with 5 bases matching each. The source of this sequence is a young man who had mild COVID-19 (a few samples of this study predate the infection). The sample titles of this study are shuffled in the database, so cell type and time point are left out; the donor was told from shared clones. The CDR3 has the sequence CASSRDLTDTQYF. The DNA is TGTGCCAGCAGTCGGGACCTCACAGATACGCAGTATTTT.